The 16 T cell receptor beta chains presented below share a single source sample, sequenced in a study of metastatic and nonmetastatic thyroid tumors. Through MiXCR, TCRdb re-clonotyped the PCR reads. The top ten clones hold 15% to 20% of a sample with approximately 38,000 clones, around 31% of them seen once. No treatment had been given to any patient before thyroid surgery. The sequencing input was tumor tissue. Source of these receptors: a female donor with papillary thyroid cancer or a benign thyroid nodule (not recorded which). Some clones in this sample may be carry-over from other donors' samples.

This chain connects TRBV20-1 to TRBJ2-7; possible D gene TRBD2, 5 bases. V was cut by 0 bases and J by 6 bases, with 18 bases left in between. This CDR3 is built from 15 residues. CDR1 is DFQATT, CDR2 SNEGSKA, per germline (reference sequence). CDR3 sequence (DNA): TGCAGTGCTAGAGATCCAGCGCTAGCAGAAGGCGAGCAGTACTTC. It specifies CSARDPALAEGEQYF.

By share of the sample, this clone is medium-sized. The chain is built from TRBV19 and TRBJ2-4; no firm D call. There are 15 residues in the CDR3. V was shortened by 6 bases and J by 0 bases, with 12 bases between the two germline ends. Germline V gene lookup returns CDR1 LNHDA and CDR2 SQIVND (reference sequence). CDR3 region: CASSDRLVAKNIQYF. CDR3 bases: TGTGCCAGTAGCGACCGGCTTGTAGCCAAAAACATTCAGTACTTC.

This clone was detected only a few times. CDR3 bases: TGTGCCAGCAGGAGGACAGTGAACACCGGGGAGCTGTTTTTT. Translation gives CASRRTVNTGELFF. J is TRBJ2-2 and V is TRBV27, with D perhaps matching TRBD1 (6 bases). V lost 6 bases and J 1 base, leaving 9 bases between the germline ends. The CDR3 runs 14 residues. Germline CDR1 reads MNHEY; CDR2 reads SMNVEV (reference sequence).

This clone has a handful of counts. The chain is built from TRBV6-2 or TRBV6-3 and TRBJ2-7; D is undetermined. Trimming removed 7 bases from V and 2 bases from J, with 9 bases in between. CDR1 and CDR2 (germline): MNHEY, SVGEGT. CDR3 length: 12 residues. The CDR3 sequence: CASNGPPYEQYF. The CDR3, as DNA: TGTGCCAGCAACGGCCCACCCTACGAGCAGTACTTC.

In its sample, this clone was seen once. The germline gene is not matched at one end of the junction; a read error may be the cause. V gene TRBV24-1 combines with J gene TRBJ2-3; 12 bases align to TRBD2. The length of the CDR3 is 17 residues. Germline lookup yields CDR1 KGHDR and CDR2 SFDVKD. The CDR3 DNA reads TGTGCCACCAGTGATTCTAGCGGGAGGGCCGGTCCAGATACACAGTATTTT. It translates to CATSDSSGRAGPDTQYF.

V gene TRBV7-9 combines with J gene TRBJ1-2; D is unresolved. CDR3 length equals 14 residues. Trimming removed 1 base from V and 4 bases from J, with 10 bases in between. CDR1 SEHNR and CDR2 FQNEAQ come from the germline V gene (reference sequence). In nucleotides, the CDR3 is TGTGCCAGCAGCTTAGTCACAGCTCCCTATGGCTACACCTTC. Its translation is CASSLVTAPYGYTF.

This chain joins TRBV11-3 and TRBJ2-2; the match to TRBD2 covers 8 bases. Trimming took 3 bases from V and 4 from J; bases not matched to a gene: 7. The length of the CDR3 is 16 residues. Germline CDR1 and CDR2: SGHNT and YENEEA. The CDR3 loop reads CASSFAGTRGTGELFF. In DNA, the CDR3 is TGTGCCAGCAGCTTTGCCGGGACTAGAGGCACCGGGGAGCTGTTTTTT.

V usage is TRBV5-1 and J usage is TRBJ2-2; 9 positions agree with TRBD1. J lost 7 bases, V lost 2 bases, and 3 bases had no gene match. CDR3 size: 14 residues. Germline V gene lookup returns CDR1 SGHRS and CDR2 YFSETQ. DNA for the CDR3: TGCGCCAGCAGCTTTGGGACAGGGATCGGGGAGCTGTTTTTT. This codes for CASSFGTGIGELFF.

V gene TRBV19 combines with J gene TRBJ2-2; D is unresolved. The ends were cut back, 3 bases at V and 3 bases at J, with 8 bases in the middle. The CDR3 covers 14 residues. Germline V gene sequence: CDR1 LNHDA, CDR2 SQIVND (reference sequence). The CDR3 sequence: CASSIDSYTGELFF. Written as DNA, the CDR3 is TGTGCCAGTAGTATCGATTCTTACACCGGGGAGCTGTTTTTT.

This clone was detected only a few times. The J gene is TRBJ1-1, the V gene TRBV12-3 or TRBV12-4; TRBD1 matches at 7 bases. The CDR3 length is 13 residues. Trimming at V came to 3 bases and at J to 7 bases, leaving 5 bases not matched to a gene. The CDR3 DNA is TGTGCCAGCAGTTTTACAGGGGCTGGTGAAGCTTTCTTT. Translated: CASSFTGAGEAFF.

This clone came up a few times. V usage is TRBV28 and J usage is TRBJ1-2, with unresolved D. The CDR3 extends over 13 amino acids. Germline V gene data show CDR1 as MDHEN and CDR2 as SYDVKM. Trimming shortened V by 1 base and J by 8 bases, and 11 bases separated the two germline ends. The DNA for the CDR3 is TGTGCCAGCAGTTTATTTTCGGGCGACGGCTACACCTTC. Encoded protein: CASSLFSGDGYTF.

This clone was detected a few times. The rearrangement uses TRBV6-2 or TRBV6-3 and TRBJ2-5; D gene ambiguous. Trimming took 7 bases from V and 5 from J, leaving 17 bases between them. The CDR3 extends over 14 amino acids. Germline V gene data show CDR1 as MNHEY and CDR2 as SVGEGT. CDR3 in amino acids: CASTIQPIRETQYF. In nucleotides, the CDR3 is TGTGCCAGCACAATACAACCTATCCGGGAGACCCAGTACTTC.

This clone has more than one count but fewer than ten. This rearrangement joins TRBV27 to TRBJ2-2; D possibly matches TRBD1 or TRBD2 (5 bases each). Trimming left V 7 bases short and J 2 bases short, with 17 bases between. The CDR3 contains 16 residues. Germline V CDR1 and CDR2: MNHEY, SMNVEV (reference sequence). The chain's CDR3 is CASTSSRDGNTGELFF. The CDR3 DNA sequence: TGTGCCAGCACCTCATCCCGGGACGGAAACACCGGGGAGCTGTTTTTT.

This clone was counted at least ten times. This chain joins TRBV2 and TRBJ2-1; 8 bases align to TRBD1. CDR3 length: 16 amino acids. Losses at the gene ends were 6 bases for V and 7 bases for J; bases not matched to a gene: 14. The germline gives CDR1 SNHLY, CDR2 FYNNEI. The CDR3 DNA sequence: TGTGCCAGCAGGCTCCCCCTGGGGGACAGGATGAATGAGCAGTTCTTC. Protein product: CASRLPLGDRMNEQFF.

The V and J genes are TRBV24-1 and TRBJ1-2; D call uncertain. The V gene's germline CDR1 is KGHDR and CDR2 SFDVKD. V lost 4 bases to trimming and J lost 4 bases, with 12 bases between them. The CDR3 is 14 amino acids. CDR3 bases: TGTGCCACCAGTGAAGACACTGGAATCTATGGCTACACCTTC. It encodes CATSEDTGIYGYTF.

This clone has just a few counts. The chain employs TRBV30 and TRBJ2-3, with 12 positions matching TRBD2. CDR1 is GTSNPN and CDR2 is SVGIG in the germline V gene (reference sequence). This CDR3 region has 16 residues. V dropped 3 bases and J dropped 6; count of bases not matched to a gene: 10. The CDR3 protein is CAWRGALAGGRDTQYF. The DNA for the CDR3 is TGTGCCTGGAGAGGTGCGCTAGCGGGAGGGAGGGATACGCAGTATTTT.